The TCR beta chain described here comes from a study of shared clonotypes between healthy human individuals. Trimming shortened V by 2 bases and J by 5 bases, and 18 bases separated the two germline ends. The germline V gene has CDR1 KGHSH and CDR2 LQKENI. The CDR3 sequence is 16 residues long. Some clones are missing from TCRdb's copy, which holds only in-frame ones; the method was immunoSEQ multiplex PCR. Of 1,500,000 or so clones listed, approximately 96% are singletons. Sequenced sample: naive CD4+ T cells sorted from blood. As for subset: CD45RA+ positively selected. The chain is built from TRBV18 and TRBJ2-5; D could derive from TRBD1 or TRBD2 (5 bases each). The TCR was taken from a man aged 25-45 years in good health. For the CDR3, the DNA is TGTGCCAGCTCACCAAAAACCGGGACCACAAAGGAGACCCAGTACTTC. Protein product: CASSPKTGTTKETQYF.